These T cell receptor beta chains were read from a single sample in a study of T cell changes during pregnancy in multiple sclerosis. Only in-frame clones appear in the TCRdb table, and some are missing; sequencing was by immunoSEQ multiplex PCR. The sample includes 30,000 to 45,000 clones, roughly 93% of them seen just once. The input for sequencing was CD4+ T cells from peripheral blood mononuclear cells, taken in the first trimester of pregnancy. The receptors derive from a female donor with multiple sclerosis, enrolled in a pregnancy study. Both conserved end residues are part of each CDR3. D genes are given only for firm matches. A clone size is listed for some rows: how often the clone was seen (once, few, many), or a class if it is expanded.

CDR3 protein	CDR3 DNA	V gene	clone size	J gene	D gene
CASTPRGVNTEAFF	TGTGCCAGCACTCCCCGGGGGGTGAACACTGAAGCTTTCTTT	TRBV6-6	-	TRBJ1-1	-
CASKEGQNTEAFF	TGTGCCAGCAAAGAGGGACAGAACACTGAAGCTTTCTTT	TRBV2	-	TRBJ1-1	-
CATRGEKLFF	TGTGCCACACGGGGTGAAAAACTGTTTTTT	TRBV15	-	TRBJ1-4	-
CASSDNQETQYF	TGTGCCAGCAGCGACAACCAAGAGACCCAGTACTTC	TRBV11-3	-	TRBJ2-5	-
CASRRAGELFF	TGTGCCAGCAGGCGGGCCGGGGAGCTGTTTTTT	TRBV6-5	-	TRBJ2-2	-
CASSARGGQPQHF	TGCGCCAGCAGCGCCCGAGGGGGCCAGCCCCAGCATTTT	TRBV5-1	-	TRBJ1-5	TRBD1
CASSPNRGLTGNTIYF	TGTGCCAGCAGTCCTAACCGGGGGTTGACTGGAAACACCATATATTTT	TRBV13	-	TRBJ1-3	-
CASSPNRFQEAQYF	TGTGCCAGCAGCCCGAATAGATTCCAAGAGGCCCAGTACTTC	TRBV5-4	once	TRBJ2-5	-
CASSLGGPYGYTF	TGTGCCAGCAGCTTGGGGGGACCCTATGGCTACACCTTC	TRBV7-9	few	TRBJ1-2	-
CAISDSGSGAFF	TGTGCCATCAGTGACTCCGGATCGGGAGCTTTCTTT	TRBV10-3	-	TRBJ1-1	-
CAISGLAERGTDTQYF	TGTGCCATCAGCGGACTAGCGGAAAGGGGGACAGATACGCAGTATTTT	TRBV10-3	-	TRBJ2-3	TRBD2
CATEPAGANYEQYF	TGTGCCACCGAACCAGCAGGGGCCAACTACGAGCAGTACTTC	TRBV28	-	TRBJ2-7	-
CASSLDASGGVWSYEQYF	TGTGCCAGCAGCTTAGACGCTAGCGGGGGGGTATGGTCCTACGAGCAGTACTTC	TRBV7-2	-	TRBJ2-7	TRBD2
CASSGPGGELFF	TGTGCCAGCAGCGGGCCGGGCGGGGAGCTGTTTTTT	TRBV9	-	TRBJ2-2	-
CAWSNGDSPSTDTQYF	TGTGCCTGGAGCAATGGCGACAGCCCTAGCACAGATACGCAGTATTTT	TRBV30	-	TRBJ2-3	-
CASSIRGQGLGNTIYF	TGTGCCAGTAGTATACGGGGACAGGGCCTTGGAAACACCATATATTTT	TRBV19	-	TRBJ1-3	TRBD1
CASSDQGGPQPQHF	TGTGCCAGCAGTGATCAGGGGGGACCTCAGCCCCAGCATTTT	TRBV2	-	TRBJ1-5	TRBD1
CASSSTTSGSHEQYF	TGTGCCAGCAGCTCTACGACTAGCGGGAGTCACGAGCAGTACTTC	TRBV5-4	-	TRBJ2-7	TRBD2
CASSLASGGVTPTDTQYF	TGTGCCAGCAGCTTAGCTAGCGGGGGGGTCACCCCCACAGATACGCAGTATTTT	TRBV7-3	once	TRBJ2-3	TRBD2
CASSPRVATNEKLFF	TGCGCCAGCAGCCCCAGGGTTGCAACTAATGAAAAACTGTTTTTT	TRBV5-1	-	TRBJ1-4	-
CASSLGQAAREQYF	TGTGCCAGCAGCTTAGGACAGGCGGCTCGAGAGCAGTACTTC	TRBV7-9	-	TRBJ2-7	-
CSVDDSSNGNTIYF	TGCAGCGTCGATGACAGTTCTAATGGAAACACCATATATTTT	TRBV29-1	-	TRBJ1-3	-
CASSDRTGLQAFF	TGTGCCAGCAGTGACCGAACAGGGCTCCAAGCTTTCTTT	TRBV2	-	TRBJ1-1	-
CASSRRGPNTGELFF	TGTGCCAGCAGCCGCAGGGGGCCGAACACCGGGGAGCTGTTTTTT	TRBV7-6	-	TRBJ2-2	TRBD1
CASSTRANYEQYF	TGTGCCAGCAGTACGCGGGCCAATTACGAGCAGTACTTC	TRBV28	-	TRBJ2-7	-
CASSPSGHLYEQYF	TGTGCCAGTAGTCCCTCGGGACACCTCTACGAGCAGTACTTC	TRBV19	-	TRBJ2-7	-
CASSSKNIQYF	TGTGCCAGCAGCTCAAAAAACATTCAGTACTTC	TRBV7-2	-	TRBJ2-4	-
CASSFGDLADTQYF	TGTGCCAGCAGCTTTGGGGACTTGGCAGATACGCAGTATTTT	TRBV7-3	-	TRBJ2-3	-
CASSRGGWDTEAFF	TGCGCCAGCAGCCGGGGGGGGTGGGACACTGAAGCTTTCTTT	TRBV4-1	-	TRBJ1-1	-
CASSLDQGDYGYTF	TGTGCCAGCAGCTTAGATCAGGGGGACTATGGCTACACCTTC	TRBV11-2	-	TRBJ1-2	TRBD1
CASSLFMGHDYGYTF	TGTGCCAGCAGCTTGTTTATGGGACATGACTATGGCTACACCTTC	TRBV5-4	-	TRBJ1-2	-
CASKRAENTEAFF	TGTGCCAGCAAGAGGGCAGAAAACACTGAAGCTTTCTTT	TRBV28	once	TRBJ1-1	-
CASSFQGLIYGYTF	TGTGCCAGCAGCTTTCAGGGATTAATCTATGGCTACACCTTC	TRBV5-8	-	TRBJ1-2	-
CASSDNSDGLKYNEQFF	TGTGCCAGCAGTGACAATTCTGACGGGTTGAAATACAATGAGCAGTTCTTC	TRBV6-4	-	TRBJ2-1	-
CASSSRGYGYTF	TGTGCCAGCAGTTCCCGGGGCTATGGCTACACCTTC	TRBV2	-	TRBJ1-2	-
CASSEFGMGEQYF	TGTGCCAGCAGTGAATTCGGGATGGGCGAGCAGTACTTC	TRBV2	-	TRBJ2-7	-
CASSQSPSPTDTQYF	TGTGCCAGCAGCCAATCCCCCTCCCCCACAGATACGCAGTATTTT	TRBV4-2	-	TRBJ2-3	-
CASSVQGTGNTIYF	TGTGCCAGCAGTGTACAGGGAACTGGAAACACCATATATTTT	TRBV28	once	TRBJ1-3	-
CASSLDRTGGGYEQYF	TGCGCCAGCAGCTTGGACCGGACAGGGGGCGGGTACGAGCAGTACTTC	TRBV5-1	-	TRBJ2-7	TRBD1
CASSLGGAQETQYF	TGTGCCAGCAGCTTAGGCGGGGCCCAAGAGACCCAGTACTTC	TRBV7-7	-	TRBJ2-5	-
CASRQSGTKEQYF	TGTGCCAGTAGACAGAGCGGGACAAAAGAGCAGTACTTC	TRBV19	-	TRBJ2-7	-
CATSRESGRTGGSSYEQYF	TGTGCCACCAGCAGAGAGAGCGGCAGAACAGGGGGCTCCTCCTACGAGCAGTACTTC	TRBV15	-	TRBJ2-7	TRBD1
CASSLDRAHEQYF	TGTGCCAGCAGCTTAGACAGGGCCCACGAGCAGTACTTC	TRBV7-9	-	TRBJ2-7	-
CAIPLGTSGSRSPYEQYF	TGTGCCATTCCATTAGGGACTAGCGGGAGTCGATCGCCCTACGAGCAGTACTTC	TRBV7-9	-	TRBJ2-7	TRBD2
CASSVDVGQGIGNTIYF	TGTGCCAGCAGCGTAGATGTGGGACAGGGGATTGGAAACACCATATATTTT	TRBV9	-	TRBJ1-3	TRBD1
CASTRTGTETQYF	TGTGCCAGCACGAGAACAGGGACGGAGACCCAGTACTTC	TRBV6-1	-	TRBJ2-5	-
CASRFTGLGGNTIYF	TGTGCCAGCAGGTTCACAGGGCTAGGAGGAAACACCATATATTTT	TRBV28	-	TRBJ1-3	-
CASTSPGRGFYEQYF	TGTGCCAGCACCTCACCGGGCAGGGGATTCTACGAGCAGTACTTC	TRBV11-2	once	TRBJ2-7	-
CASSVSGGYNEQFF	TGTGCCAGCAGTGTCAGCGGGGGATACAATGAGCAGTTCTTC	TRBV2	-	TRBJ2-1	TRBD2
CASSLDVGGGETQYF	TGCGCCAGCAGCTTGGACGTCGGGGGAGGCGAGACCCAGTACTTC	TRBV5-1	-	TRBJ2-5	-
CASRDRQAQGDTQYF	TGTGCCAGCAGGGATAGACAGGCTCAGGGAGATACGCAGTATTTT	TRBV2	-	TRBJ2-3	-
CASSLDRGSTDTQYF	TGTGCCAGCAGCCTGGACAGGGGCAGCACAGATACGCAGTATTTT	TRBV7-2	-	TRBJ2-3	TRBD1
CASSQLSGNEKLFF	TGTGCCAGCAGTCAGTTGAGCGGTAATGAAAAACTGTTTTTT	TRBV27	once	TRBJ1-4	-
CASSSRSGRAEYEQYF	TGTGCCAGCAGCTCCCGTAGCGGGAGGGCCGAGTACGAGCAGTACTTC	TRBV5-5	-	TRBJ2-7	TRBD2